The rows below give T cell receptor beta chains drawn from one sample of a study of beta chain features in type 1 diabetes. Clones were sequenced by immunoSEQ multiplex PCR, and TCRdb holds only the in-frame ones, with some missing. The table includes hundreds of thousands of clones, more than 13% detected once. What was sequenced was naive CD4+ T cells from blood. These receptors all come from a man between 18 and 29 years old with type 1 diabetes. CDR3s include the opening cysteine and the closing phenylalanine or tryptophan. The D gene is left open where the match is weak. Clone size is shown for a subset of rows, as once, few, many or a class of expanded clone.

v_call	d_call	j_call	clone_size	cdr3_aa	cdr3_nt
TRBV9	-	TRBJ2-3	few	CASSFHPVLGPNTQYF	TGTGCCAGCAGCTTCCACCCGGTCCTGGGACCTAATACGCAGTATTTT
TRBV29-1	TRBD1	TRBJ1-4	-	CSVRTGGLNEKLFF	TGCAGCGTGCGGACAGGGGGCTTAAATGAAAAACTGTTTTTT
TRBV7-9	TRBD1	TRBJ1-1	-	CASSPYTGTASNTEAFF	TGTGCCAGCAGCCCATATACCGGGACAGCCTCGAACACTGAAGCTTTCTTT
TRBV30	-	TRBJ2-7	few	CAWSVPRDGYEQYF	TGTGCCTGGAGTGTACCCAGGGATGGCTACGAGCAGTACTTC
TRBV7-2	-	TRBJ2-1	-	CASSSDLDEQFF	TGTGCCAGCAGTTCCGACTTGGATGAGCAGTTCTTC
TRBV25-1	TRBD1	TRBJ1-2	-	CASQGAQGQGGIGYTF	TGTGCCAGCCAAGGGGCCCAAGGACAGGGAGGTATCGGCTACACCTTC
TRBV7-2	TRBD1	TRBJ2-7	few	CASSFTGTGAYEQYF	TGTGCCAGCAGCTTTACCGGGACAGGAGCCTACGAGCAGTACTTC
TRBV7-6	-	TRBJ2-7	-	CASSSGQFSYEQYF	TGTGCCAGCAGTTCAGGACAGTTCTCCTACGAGCAGTACTTC
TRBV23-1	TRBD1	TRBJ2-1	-	CAIKVGGDRAYNEQFF	TGCGCCATTAAGGTCGGTGGGGACAGGGCCTACAATGAGCAGTTCTTC
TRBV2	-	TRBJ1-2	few	CASRPVMRYGYTF	TGTGCCAGCAGGCCTGTTATGAGGTACGGCTACACCTTC
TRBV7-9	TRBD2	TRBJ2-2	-	CASSDLAGGTGELFF	TGTGCCAGCAGCGATCTAGCGGGAGGAACCGGGGAGCTGTTTTTT
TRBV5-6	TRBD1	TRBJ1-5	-	CASSSRDRGNQPQHF	TGTGCCAGCAGCTCCCGGGACAGGGGCAATCAGCCCCAGCATTTT
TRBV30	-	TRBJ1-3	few	CAWSVPLNTIYF	TGTGCCTGGAGTGTACCACTGAACACCATATATTTT
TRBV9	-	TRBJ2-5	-	CASSTGPRRETQYF	TGTGCCAGCAGCACCGGCCCCCGGCGAGAGACCCAGTACTTC
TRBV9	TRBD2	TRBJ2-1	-	CASSVATGGAGGYNEQFF	TGTGCCAGCAGCGTAGCTACGGGGGGAGCGGGAGGATACAATGAGCAGTTCTTC
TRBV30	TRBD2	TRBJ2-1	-	CAWSTPGGSYNEQFF	TGTGCCTGGAGTACACCGGGGGGTTCCTACAATGAGCAGTTCTTC
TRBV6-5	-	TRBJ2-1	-	CASSYEGWQFF	TGTGCCAGCAGTTACGAGGGGTGGCAGTTCTTC
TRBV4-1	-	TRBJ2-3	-	CASSLNSLSIADTQYF	TGCGCCAGCAGCCTGAACTCCCTATCTATCGCAGATACGCAGTATTTT
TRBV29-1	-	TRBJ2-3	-	CSVFAAKYTDTQYF	TGCAGCGTCTTTGCGGCCAAATACACAGATACGCAGTATTTT
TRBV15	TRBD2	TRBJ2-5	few	CATSYAGGETQYF	TGTGCCACCAGCTACGCGGGAGGGGAGACCCAGTACTTC
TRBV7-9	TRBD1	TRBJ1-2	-	CASSSRDRGGYGYTF	TGTGCCAGCAGCAGCCGGGACAGGGGCGGCTATGGCTACACCTTC
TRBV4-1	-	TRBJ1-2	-	CASSSLPGGYTF	TGCGCCAGCAGCTCCCTCCCCGGAGGCTACACCTTC
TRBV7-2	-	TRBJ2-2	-	CASSFYRDTGELFF	TGTGCCAGCAGCTTTTACAGGGACACCGGGGAGCTGTTTTTT
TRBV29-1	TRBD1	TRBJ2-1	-	CSGVTGGPFF	TGCAGCGGCGTTACAGGGGGGCCGTTCTTC